Below, 30 T cell receptor beta chains from the same sample are listed, as sequenced in a study of shared clonotypes between healthy human individuals. Assay: immunoSEQ multiplex PCR; the TCRdb copy retains only in-frame clones and omits some. The sample has 2,500,000 or so clones, 93% seen once. Sequenced input: naive CD4+ T cells from PBMCs. Subset given: CD45RA+ positively selected. The receptors shown here come from a man aged 18 to 29 in good health. Some clones in this sample may be carry-over from other donors' samples.

The chain links TRBV7-2 to TRBJ2-3; 7 bases align to TRBD2. V lost 5 bases, J lost 5 bases, and 4 bases stayed unmatched. Germline CDR1 is SGHTA and CDR2 is FQGNSA. The CDR3 contains 13 residues. CDR3 protein: CASSKEREDTQYF. CDR3 DNA: TGTGCCAGCAGCAAGGAGCGGGAAGATACGCAGTATTTT.

The chain has TRBV5-1 and TRBJ1-1; a weak D match, TRBD1 (5 bases). CDR1 SGHRS and CDR2 YFSETQ come from the germline V gene. The V end lost 0 bases, the J end lost 4 bases, and 13 bases lay between the germline ends. This CDR3 is 15 amino acids long. In DNA, the CDR3 is TGCGCCAGCAGCTTGGCCGGGCCAGGGTTCACTGAAGCTTTCTTT. Protein: CASSLAGPGFTEAFF.

The J gene is TRBJ1-2, the V gene TRBV7-2; 8 bases agree with TRBD1. The V gene end was trimmed by 5 bases and the J gene end by 4 bases; junction bases not matched to a gene: 9. Germline V gene data show CDR1 as SGHTA and CDR2 as FQGNSA. The CDR3 totals 15 residues. DNA of the CDR3: TGTGCCAGCAGCCTCACAGGGACAGGCTCCTATGGCTACACCTTC. Translation gives CASSLTGTGSYGYTF. Looking up the rest from reference TRBV7-2 and TRBJ1-2 gives the full variable domain: GAGVSQSPSNKVTEKGKDVELRCDPISGHTALYWYRQSLGQGLEFLIYFQGNSAPDKSGLPSDRFSAERTGGSVSTLTIQRTQQEDSAVYLCASSLTGTGSYGYTFGSGTRLTVV.

This clone was picked up one time. Different DNA sequences within this sample yield the same CDR3. The chain carries TRBV5-1 and TRBJ2-7; D remains ambiguous. V was cut by 2 bases and J by 1 base, with 7 bases left in between. The CDR3 is 13 residues long. The germline V gene has CDR1 SGHRS and CDR2 YFSETQ. CDR3 nucleotide sequence: TGCGCCAGCAGCTTTGGCGGTTCCTACGAGCAGTACTTC. Protein product: CASSFGGSYEQYF.

This clone has only one observation. The genes are TRBV28 and TRBJ2-7; 10 nucleotides agree with TRBD1. CDR3 size: 15 residues. The germline CDR1 and CDR2 sequences are MDHEN and SYDVKM. After removal of 3 bases from V and 6 bases from J, the junction contained 8 bases not matched to a gene. The CDR3 loop is CASSFLTGGAIEQYF. The CDR3 DNA is TGTGCCAGCAGTTTCTTGACAGGGGGCGCGATCGAGCAGTACTTC.

The V and J genes are TRBV28 and TRBJ2-3; a possible D gene is TRBD1 (5 bases). The germline V and J ends were trimmed by 1 base and 14 bases, with 13 bases remaining between them. The CDR3 totals 12 residues. In germline, CDR1 is MDHEN, CDR2 SYDVKM. DNA for the CDR3: TGTGCCAGCAGTTTATCGACAGCACTGGCGTATTTT. Translating gives CASSLSTALAYF.

This chain uses TRBV7-7 with TRBJ2-1, with D perhaps given as TRBD1 or TRBD2 (6 bases each). The CDR3 is 14 amino acids. V lost 5 bases and J lost 10, with 18 bases in between. Germline V lookup: CDR1 SSHAT, CDR2 FNYEAQ (reference sequence). The chain's CDR3 is CASSLIQGGGEQFF. CDR3 DNA sequence: TGTGCCAGCAGCCTAATACAGGGAGGAGGAGAGCAGTTCTTC.

This chain joins TRBV30 and TRBJ1-1; weak D call: TRBD1 (5 bases). Deletions cut 2 bases from V and 2 bases from J, with 12 bases between. Germline values: CDR1 GTSNPN, CDR2 SVGIG (reference sequence). There are 14 residues in the CDR3. DNA for the CDR3: TGTGCCTGGAGTTGGCTCGGGGGAAACACTGAAGCTTTCTTT. Its translation: CAWSWLGGNTEAFF.

The CDR3 nucleotides read TGTGCCAGCTCACCCCGACAGGCGCCTACAGACAATGAGCAGTTCTTC. Protein product: CASSPRQAPTDNEQFF. The rearrangement joins TRBV18 to TRBJ2-1; the D gene is possibly TRBD1 (6 bases). The CDR3 has 16 amino acids. Germline V gene lookup returns CDR1 KGHSH and CDR2 LQKENI. The V gene lost 3 bases and the J gene lost 5 bases, with 17 bases spanning the gap.

This clone was counted between two and nine times. This rearrangement joins TRBV18 to TRBJ1-1; 9 bases are shared with TRBD1. The trim removed 3 bases at V and 5 bases at J, leaving 7 bases unmatched. CDR3 length: 15 residues. Per germline, CDR1 KGHSH and CDR2 LQKENI. This CDR3 is CASSPTEGTGTEAFF. CDR3 nucleotide sequence: TGTGCCAGCTCACCTACAGAAGGGACAGGGACTGAAGCTTTCTTT.

The CDR3 coding sequence is TGTGCCAGCAGCGATCCTAGGTGGGGAGGGCCGGGTGAGCAGTACTTC. Protein: CASSDPRWGGPGEQYF. This chain joins TRBV7-2 and TRBJ2-7; 7 nucleotides match TRBD2. Trimming removed 5 bases from V and 7 bases from J; junction bases left unmatched: 17. The CDR3 extends over 16 amino acids. Germline V lookup: CDR1 SGHTA, CDR2 FQGNSA.

The chain carries TRBV5-5 and TRBJ2-1; 9 bases are a match to TRBD1. V lost 2 bases, J lost 9 bases, and 3 bases stayed unmatched. Germline V lookup: CDR1 SGHKS, CDR2 YYEKEE (reference sequence). The CDR3 consists of 13 residues. Written as DNA, the CDR3 is TGTGCCAGCAGCTTACAGGGGGCGCGTGAGCAGTTCTTC. This sequence encodes CASSLQGAREQFF.

The chain links TRBV11-2 to TRBJ2-1, with a possible D match to TRBD2 (5 bases). CDR1 SGHAT and CDR2 FQNNGV come from the germline V gene. The CDR3 loop spans 16 amino acids. V lost 5 bases, J lost 0 bases, and 14 bases lay in between. CDR3 region: CASSPGLPSSYNEQFF. The CDR3 bases are TGTGCCAGCAGCCCCGGACTGCCGAGCTCCTACAATGAGCAGTTCTTC.

To note about this clone: At the DNA level, this CDR3 is encoded by other sequences in the same sample as well. The chain employs TRBV19 and TRBJ1-2; D possibly corresponds to TRBD1 (5 bases). V was shortened by 8 bases and J by 5 bases, with 9 bases between the two germline ends. Germline assignment: CDR1 LNHDA and CDR2 SQIVND (reference sequence). The CDR3 consists of 11 residues. DNA for the CDR3: TGTGCCAGTTCCCCAGGGTATGGCTACACCTTC. Residues: CASSPGYGYTF.

The chain couples TRBV5-4 to TRBJ2-4; TRBD1 matches 7 bases. This CDR3 comprises 14 residues. The ends lost 4 bases at V and 5 bases at J; junction bases unmatched: 6. Germline-derived CDR1 and CDR2 are SGHNT and YYREEE (reference sequence). The DNA of the CDR3 is TGTGCCAGCAGCCCCGGACAGGCGCAAAACATTCAGTACTTC. Translating it yields CASSPGQAQNIQYF.

This rearrangement joins TRBV7-2 to TRBJ1-6, with D perhaps TRBD1 (5 bases). Deletions cut 5 bases from V and 11 bases from J, with 13 bases between. The length of the CDR3 is 13 residues. Germline CDR1 reads SGHTA; CDR2 reads FQGNSA. The CDR3 sequence: CASSAVRDAPLHF. CDR3 in DNA: TGTGCCAGCAGCGCGGTTAGGGACGCACCCCTCCACTTT.

This clone showed up just a few times. This chain uses TRBV6-1 with TRBJ1-2; D is unclear. Germline CDR1 MNHNS, CDR2 SASEGT. Trimming took off 3 bases at V and 3 bases at J, with 8 bases between the two ends. The CDR3 sequence is 13 residues long. CDR3: CASSDGLDYGYTF. The DNA for the CDR3 is TGTGCCAGCAGTGATGGGCTTGACTATGGCTACACCTTC.

The chain employs TRBV29-1 and TRBJ1-1, with D unclear. The V end was cut by 5 bases, the J end by 3 bases, with 19 bases between. Per germline, CDR1 SQVTM and CDR2 ANQGSEA. This CDR3 region has 15 residues. The CDR3 sequence is CSVYRGLGSDTEAFF. For the CDR3, the DNA is TGCAGCGTTTACAGAGGGCTTGGCTCGGACACTGAAGCTTTCTTT.

This clone was detected a few times. This sequence joins TRBV5-5 and TRBJ1-1, with D uncertain. The CDR3 has 13 amino acids. The V gene's germline CDR1 is SGHKS and CDR2 YYEKEE (reference sequence). Trimming took off 3 bases at V and 6 bases at J, with 12 bases between the two ends. The CDR3, as DNA: TGTGCCAGCAGCTCCCTCGAGAGATCTGAAGCTTTCTTT. Translated: CASSSLERSEAFF.

The chain combines TRBV10-1 with TRBJ2-1, with a possible D match to TRBD2 (6 bases). The CDR3 contains 14 residues. V shed 2 bases and J shed 4 bases, with 9 bases lying between them. Germline V gene sequence: CDR1 WNHNN, CDR2 SYGVQD (reference sequence). This chain's CDR3 is CASSEGGWYNEQFF. As DNA, the CDR3 is TGCGCCAGCAGTGAGGGGGGGTGGTACAATGAGCAGTTCTTC.

This chain connects TRBV6-4 to TRBJ2-1; TRBD1 aligns across 8 bases. The CDR3 length is 12 residues. The J segment lost 11 bases and the V segment lost 6 bases, leaving 6 bases of the junction unmatched. Germline V gene lookup returns CDR1 MRHNA and CDR2 SNTAGT. As DNA, the CDR3 is TGTGCCAGCAGGACCACAGGGGGACAGCAGTTCTTC. Translation gives CASRTTGGQQFF.

This clone was seen just once. The sample contains more than one DNA sequence encoding this CDR3. The chain employs TRBV11-2 and TRBJ2-2; no clear D gene. The CDR3 has 13 residues. CDR1 and CDR2 from the germline V gene are SGHAT and FQNNGV. Between the trimmed V and J ends, which lost 2 bases and 0 bases, there was a span of 1 base. In nucleotides, the CDR3 is TGTGCCAGCAGCTTATCGAACACCGGGGAGCTGTTTTTT. It is translated as CASSLSNTGELFF.

The rearrangement uses TRBV15 and TRBJ1-2; the D is unclear. The CDR3 length is 13 residues. The V gene's germline CDR1 is LNHNV and CDR2 YYDKDF (reference sequence). The V gene lost 2 bases and the J gene lost 3 bases, with 7 bases spanning the gap. CDR3 sequence (DNA): TGTGCCACCAGCAGACAGGTTTACTATGGCTACACCTTC. It yields the protein CATSRQVYYGYTF.

V and J are TRBV4-1 and TRBJ2-3; D may be TRBD1 or TRBD2 (5 bases each). Per the germline V gene, CDR1 is MGHRA and CDR2 is YSYEKL. This CDR3 is built from 14 residues. V lost 3 bases to trimming and J lost 5 bases, with 12 bases between them. CDR3 sequence (DNA): TGCGCCAGCAGCCAGACGGGACGCCTAGATACGCAGTATTTT. Translated: CASSQTGRLDTQYF.

The chain recombines TRBV5-6 with TRBJ1-3; D might be TRBD1 (5 bases). Trimming pared 0 bases from V and 2 bases from J, leaving 12 bases between. The CDR3 contains 16 residues. Germline V gives CDR1 SGHDT, CDR2 YYEEEE. In DNA form, the CDR3 reads TGTGCCAGCAGCTTGGTATCCAGGGAAACTGGAAACACCATATATTTT. Residues: CASSLVSRETGNTIYF. The full variable domain, in which reference TRBV5-6 and TRBJ1-3 provide the parts outside the CDR3, is DAGVTQSPTHLIKTRGQQVTLRCSPKSGHDTVSWYQQALGQGPQFIFQYYEEEERQRGNFPDRFSGHQFPNYSSELNVNALLLGDSALYLCASSLVSRETGNTIYFGEGSWLTVV.

This chain connects TRBV5-6 to TRBJ2-7; 11 bases match TRBD1. This CDR3 spans 16 amino acids. Unmatched junction bases numbered 10, after V lost 5 bases and J lost 3 bases. In germline, CDR1 is SGHDT, CDR2 YYEEEE. The chain's CDR3 is CASRQLSDRGLYEQYF. The CDR3 region has the DNA TGTGCCAGCAGACAACTTTCGGACAGGGGGCTCTACGAGCAGTACTTC.

The CDR3 DNA reads as TGTGCCAGCAGCCTGCCCGGGACCCTAAACACCGGGGAGCTGTTTTTT. Encoded protein: CASSLPGTLNTGELFF. This chain connects TRBV7-8 to TRBJ2-2; D could derive from TRBD1 or TRBD2 (5 bases each). From germline, CDR1 is SGHVS and CDR2 FQNEAQ. Trimming pared 5 bases from V and 2 bases from J, leaving 15 bases between. The CDR3 totals 16 residues.

Here the CDR3 DNA reads TGCGCCAGCAGCTTAGGGCTAGCGCCGACCTTTGGAGAGACCCAGTACTTC. Its protein is CASSLGLAPTFGETQYF. This chain connects TRBV5-1 to TRBJ2-5; D might be TRBD2 (6 bases). V shed 2 bases and J shed 4 bases, with 21 bases lying between them. Germline-derived CDR1 and CDR2 are SGHRS and YFSETQ. The CDR3 covers 17 residues.

The V and J genes are TRBV28 and TRBJ1-2; 10 nucleotides agree with TRBD1. Germline CDR1 is MDHEN and CDR2 is SYDVKM. The CDR3 covers 15 residues. With 2 bases clipped from V and 4 bases from J, the junction kept 4 bases outside the gene matches. The CDR3 coding sequence is TGTGCCAGCAGTTTAGGGACAGGGGCGATCTATGGCTACACCTTC. Residues: CASSLGTGAIYGYTF.

Details on this clone: Mismatch with germline at one junction end may stem from a read error. The gene calls are TRBV5-1 and TRBJ2-7; no reliable D call. CDR1 SGHRS and CDR2 YFSETQ come from the germline V gene. The CDR3 consists of 15 residues. The CDR3 reads CTSSLSAFKSSEQYF. CDR3 nucleotide sequence: TGCACCAGCAGCTTATCCGCATTTAAGAGCTCCGAGCAGTACTTC. The full variable domain, completed using reference TRBV5-1 and TRBJ2-7, is KAGVTQTPRYLIKTRGQQVTLSCSPISGHRSVSWYQQTPGQGLQFLFEYFSETQRNKGNFPGRFSGRQFSNSRSEMNVSTLELGDSALYLCTSSLSAFKSSEQYFGPGTRLTVT.